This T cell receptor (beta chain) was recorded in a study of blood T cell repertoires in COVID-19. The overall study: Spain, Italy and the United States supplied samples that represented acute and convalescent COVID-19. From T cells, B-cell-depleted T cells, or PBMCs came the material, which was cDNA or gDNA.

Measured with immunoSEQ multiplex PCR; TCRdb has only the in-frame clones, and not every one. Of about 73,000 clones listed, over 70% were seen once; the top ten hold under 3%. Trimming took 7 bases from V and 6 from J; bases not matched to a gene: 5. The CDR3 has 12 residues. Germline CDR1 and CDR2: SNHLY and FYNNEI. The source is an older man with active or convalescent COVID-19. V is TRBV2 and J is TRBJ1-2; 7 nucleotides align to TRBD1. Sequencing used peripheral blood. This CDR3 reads CASNGQDDGYTF. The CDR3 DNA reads TGTGCCAGCAATGGACAGGATGATGGCTACACCTTC.